The source of this T cell receptor (beta chain) is a study of blood T cells in healthy people across ages. Whole-study results and caveats: The percentage of naive T cells correlated strongly with TCR beta diversity.

On this clonotype: Antigen unknown.

CDR1 and CDR2 from the germline V gene are SEHNR and FQNEAQ (reference sequence). The CDR3 contains 16 residues. The second PCR ran 7 to 11 cycles with a sample-barcoded 5' primer and J-beta primers. A single record per CDR3 protein comes from TCRdb applying MiXCR to the 5' RACE reads. The repertoire holds 1,300,000 or so distinct CDR3 sequences, with 59% as singletons. The sequence was obtained from a man aged 18 to 35 in good health. The rearrangement joins TRBV7-9 to TRBJ2-7; D is undetermined. The J call may be faulty, since TRBJ2-5 better matches the DNA end. Sequencing was carried out using blood. The CDR3 sequence is CASSFSPENIQETQYF. The CDR3 DNA is TGTGCCAGCAGCTTCTCACCCGAAAATATTCAAGAGACCCAGTACTTC.